The 20 T cell receptor beta chains reported below all come from one sample, sequenced in a study of T cell responses to AZD1222 COVID-19 vaccine. Sequenced by immunoSEQ multiplex PCR; TCRdb stores in-frame clones only, minus some. The sample lists some 140,000 clones; roughly 93% were seen once. Sequencing was performed on peripheral blood, taken on day 0 of AZD1222 vaccination. These receptors all stem from an adult in good health.

The chain combines TRBV3-1 (or the pseudogene TRBV3-2) with TRBJ1-5; 9 bases map to TRBD1. Germline V gives CDR1 LGHDT, CDR2 YNNKEL (reference sequence). With V trimmed by 4 bases and J by 0 bases, 13 bases remained unmatched. The CDR3 is 19 residues long. The CDR3: CASSPQPGQGTYSNQPQHF. CDR3 in DNA: TGTGCCAGCAGCCCCCAACCGGGACAGGGCACCTATAGCAATCAGCCCCAGCATTTT.

The rearrangement uses TRBV7-2 and TRBJ1-4; a possible D gene is TRBD1 (6 bases). Germline CDR1 reads SGHTA; CDR2 reads FQGNSA. V lost 9 bases and J lost 4, with 15 bases in between. The CDR3 loop spans 14 amino acids. CDR3 in amino acids: CASSKRGNNEKLFF. CDR3 coding DNA: TGTGCCAGTTCCAAGAGGGGGAATAATGAAAAACTGTTTTTT.

The rearrangement uses TRBV9 and TRBJ1-4, with a tentative D call TRBD1 (6 bases). Germline values: CDR1 SGDLS, CDR2 YYNGEE. With 3 bases removed from V and 3 bases from J, the gap between germline ends came to 12 bases. The CDR3 loop spans 15 amino acids. The CDR3 is CASSASGTPNEKLFF. As DNA, the CDR3 is TGTGCCAGCAGCGCATCCGGGACACCTAATGAAAAACTGTTTTTT.

The chain is built from TRBV30 and TRBJ1-2; D is ambiguous. This CDR3 region has 13 residues. Trimming removed 0 bases at V and 8 bases at J, with 13 bases between. Germline CDR1 GTSNPN, CDR2 SVGIG (reference sequence). DNA for the CDR3: TGTGCCTGGAGTGTAACACGGGTACTCGGCTACACCTTC. It translates to CAWSVTRVLGYTF.

This chain connects TRBV6-5 to TRBJ1-6; 8 bases line up with TRBD1. The germline gives CDR1 MNHEY, CDR2 SVGAGI. With 6 bases clipped from V and 6 bases from J, the junction kept 4 bases outside the gene matches. The CDR3 consists of 14 residues. CDR3 sequence (DNA): TGTGCCAGCAGGACAGGGGACCTTAATTCACCCCTCCACTTT. As protein: CASRTGDLNSPLHF.

The CDR3 loop reads CASSGGLADSYEQYF. CDR3 DNA sequence: TGTGCCAGCAGTGGGGGACTAGCGGACTCCTACGAGCAGTACTTC. The rearrangement uses TRBV28 and TRBJ2-7; 11 bases align to TRBD2. The V gene's germline CDR1 is MDHEN and CDR2 SYDVKM. V shed 5 bases and J 0 bases; nucleotides not matched to a gene: 3. The length of the CDR3 is 15 residues.

The chain combines TRBV24-1 with TRBJ2-3; D perhaps matches TRBD2 (5 bases). Germline V gene data show CDR1 as KGHDR and CDR2 as SFDVKD. The germline V and J ends were trimmed by 0 bases and 2 bases, with 8 bases remaining between them. The CDR3 has 15 amino acids. CDR3 coding DNA: TGTGCCACCAGTGATTTGAGGGAGTCCACAGATACGCAGTATTTT. As protein: CATSDLRESTDTQYF.

The V gene is TRBV18, the J gene TRBJ1-5; possibly TRBD1 for D (5 bases). CDR1 is KGHSH and CDR2 is LQKENI in the germline V gene. The CDR3 has 13 residues. V was clipped by 3 bases and J by 7 bases, with 10 bases between them. The CDR3 region is CASSPTREQPQHF. In DNA, the CDR3 is TGTGCCAGCTCACCGACCAGGGAACAGCCCCAGCATTTT.

The chain employs TRBV28 and TRBJ2-3, with 11 bases fitting TRBD1. Germline trimming cut 4 bases from V and 3 bases from J; bases unmatched to any gene: 3. CDR1 and CDR2 (germline): MDHEN, SYDVKM. CDR3 length: 15 amino acids. CDR3 loop: CASSSRDRGTDTQYF. The CDR3 DNA sequence: TGTGCCAGCAGTTCCCGGGACAGGGGGACAGATACGCAGTATTTT.

V is TRBV2 and J is TRBJ2-7, with unresolved D. Trimming shortened V by 8 bases and J by 5 bases, and 10 bases separated the two germline ends. CDR1 and CDR2 (germline): SNHLY, FYNNEI. The CDR3 runs 11 residues. CDR3 sequence (DNA): TGTGCCAGCGGCCCTGTACACGAGCAGTACTTC. It codes for CASGPVHEQYF.

This clone was seen just once. The CDR3 sequence: CASSPTWTRGTTEAFF. CDR3 coding DNA: TGTGCCAGCAGTCCAACTTGGACACGGGGAACGACTGAAGCTTTCTTT. The chain has TRBV28 and TRBJ1-1; D perhaps matches TRBD1 (5 bases). The CDR3 length is 16 residues. Between the trimmed V and J ends, which lost 5 bases and 5 bases, there was a span of 21 bases. The germline gives CDR1 MDHEN, CDR2 SYDVKM.

This clone was seen once. The sample carries other DNA sequences with the same CDR3. V usage is TRBV29-1 and J usage is TRBJ2-6, with unresolved D. This CDR3 has 13 amino acids. V was shortened by 6 bases and J by 0 bases, with 6 bases between the two germline ends. Germline V gene lookup returns CDR1 SQVTM and CDR2 ANQGSEA. The CDR3 DNA reads as TGCAGCGTAACAAGCTCTGGGGCCAACGTCCTGACTTTC. Translated, it gives CSVTSSGANVLTF.

This clone is a singleton in its sample. This chain uses TRBV20-1 with TRBJ2-7; tentatively, D is TRBD1 or TRBD2 (5 bases each). The CDR3 has 13 residues. CDR1 and CDR2 from the germline V gene are DFQATT and SNEGSKA (reference sequence). V lost 3 bases, J lost 6 bases, and 15 bases lay in between. For the CDR3, the DNA is TGCAGTGCTAGTGGGGGTGCCAATGCCGAGCAGTACTTC. Translation: CSASGGANAEQYF.

The chain joins TRBV11-2 to TRBJ2-5, with 10 bases matching TRBD2. In germline, CDR1 is SGHAT, CDR2 FQNNGV. This CDR3 has 18 residues. V lost 5 bases and J lost 5; bases outside the gene matches: 17. CDR3 residues: CASSPLRASGSGGETQYF. CDR3 coding DNA: TGTGCCAGCAGCCCCCTGAGGGCTAGCGGGAGTGGGGGGGAGACCCAGTACTTC.

This chain uses TRBV3-1 (or the pseudogene TRBV3-2) with TRBJ2-3; no definite D call. Trimming cost V 0 bases and J 6 bases, with 13 bases left between them. The CDR3 spans 15 residues. Germline values: CDR1 LGHDT, CDR2 YNNKEL (reference sequence). CDR3 coding DNA: TGTGCCAGCAGCCAAGACTCCATCACCGCCGATACGCAGTATTTT. As protein: CASSQDSITADTQYF.

This chain connects TRBV7-9 to TRBJ2-1; weak D call: TRBD2 (6 bases). This CDR3 has 14 residues. The germline V and J ends were trimmed by 2 bases and 7 bases, with 12 bases remaining between them. The germline gives CDR1 SEHNR, CDR2 FQNEAQ (reference sequence). CDR3 DNA sequence: TGTGCCAGCAGCTTAATCCGGGAGCAAAATGAGCAGTTCTTC. It is translated as CASSLIREQNEQFF.

This chain links TRBV6-1 with TRBJ2-7; D is perhaps TRBD1 (5 bases). V lost 4 bases and J lost 3, with 25 bases in between. In germline, CDR1 is MNHNS, CDR2 SASEGT. The CDR3 contains 18 residues. The CDR3 region has the DNA TGTGCCAGCAGTGGGCCCGATTCTGGGGCCGGCTTAAGCTACGAGCAGTACTTC. Its protein product is CASSGPDSGAGLSYEQYF.

The chain couples TRBV5-6 to TRBJ2-3, with D possibly being TRBD1 (7 bases). This CDR3 has 18 residues. Germline V gene data show CDR1 as SGHDT and CDR2 as YYEEEE. Between the trimmed V and J ends, which lost 9 bases and 3 bases, there was a span of 29 bases. CDR3 sequence: CATSPRPTARGRTDTQYF. In DNA, the CDR3 is TGTGCCACCTCGCCGCGGCCAACCGCCAGGGGGAGGACAGATACGCAGTATTTT.

The gene calls are TRBV30 and TRBJ1-2, with 10 bases that match TRBD1. After removal of 1 base from V and 8 bases from J, the junction contained 10 bases not matched to a gene. CDR1 GTSNPN and CDR2 SVGIG come from the germline V gene (reference sequence). This CDR3 is 15 amino acids long. The CDR3 loop is CAWSALRQGAGGYTF. The CDR3 region has the DNA TGTGCCTGGAGTGCTCTCCGACAGGGGGCCGGGGGCTACACCTTC.

The rearrangement uses TRBV5-1 and TRBJ2-3; 15 bases are shared with TRBD2. The CDR3 sequence is 16 residues long. The germline V gene has CDR1 SGHRS and CDR2 YFSETQ. V lost 4 bases to trimming and J lost 4 bases; unmatched junction nucleotides: 4. The CDR3 spells CASSLGLAGGADTQYF. The CDR3 coding sequence is TGCGCCAGCAGCCTTGGACTAGCGGGAGGGGCAGATACGCAGTATTTT.